The present entry profiles one T cell receptor beta chain with its context. As yet, its antigen is unknown. Both 60 Vbeta primers and 13 Jbeta primers went into the PCR. The data were produced by immunoSEQ multiplex PCR, yet TCRdb's version contains in-frame clones alone and is incomplete. The table shows 150,000 or so clones, with 80% to 90% occurring only once. These data belong to a study of cytomegalovirus exposure and HLA in healthy donors. Findings and limits, study-wide: Per published accounts, TCR beta sequences correctly predicted the HLA-A and HLA-B alleles of most subjects.

The CDR3 contains 13 residues. Trimming left V 7 bases short and J 3 bases short, with 12 bases between. V and J are TRBV23-1 and TRBJ1-2; D gene ambiguous. TRBV23-1 is noted as an ORF with a role that remains uncertain. The sequenced material came from PBMCs. The origin of this receptor is a woman aged 18-35 years in good health and CMV-seronegative. The CDR3 DNA sequence: TGCGCCAGCAATAGGACGGGAGACTATGGCTACACCTTC. This translates into CASNRTGDYGYTF.